This TCR beta chain was captured by sequencing in a study of blood T cells in healthy people across ages. The wider study: The capture of about one barcoded beta molecule per two T cells was achieved by template switching.

Notes on the study in general: Both higher diversity and more naive CD4+ cells marked long-lived donors when set against aged donors.

Together with a sample-barcoded 5' primer, a J-beta primer mix was included in a second PCR lasting about 6 to 11 cycles. A template-switch adaptor that had 12 random nucleotides put a tag on each cDNA molecule. Individual samples furnished no less than 2.5 million CDR3-containing paired-end reads apiece. Using its own MiXCR run on the 5' RACE reads, TCRdb lists one record per CDR3 protein. Of approximately 290,000 distinct CDR3 sequences detected, 25% to 30% appear once; the ten largest clones hold approximately 28%. As for this clonotype: What it recognizes is unknown.

The TCR comes from a woman in her seventies in good health. Sequenced material: blood.

The CDR3 region has the DNA TGCGCCAGCAGCCAAGATCCCAGGGGCGCTAATGAAAAACTGTTTTTT. Protein: CASSQDPRGANEKLFF. The chain couples TRBV4-3 to TRBJ1-4, with a tentative D call TRBD1 (6 bases). Trimming took off 0 bases at V and 3 bases at J, with 11 bases between the two ends. This CDR3 is 16 amino acids long. Germline-derived CDR1 and CDR2 are LGHNA and YSLEER.